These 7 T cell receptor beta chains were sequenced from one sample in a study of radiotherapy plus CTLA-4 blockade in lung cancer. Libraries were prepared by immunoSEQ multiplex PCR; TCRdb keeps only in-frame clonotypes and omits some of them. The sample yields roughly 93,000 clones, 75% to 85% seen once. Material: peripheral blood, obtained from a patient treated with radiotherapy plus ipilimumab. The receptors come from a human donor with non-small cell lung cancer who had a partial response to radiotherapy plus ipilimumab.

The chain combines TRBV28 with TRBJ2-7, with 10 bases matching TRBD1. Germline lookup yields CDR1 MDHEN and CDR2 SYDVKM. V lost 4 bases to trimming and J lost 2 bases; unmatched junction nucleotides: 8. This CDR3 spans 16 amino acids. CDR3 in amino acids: CASSYTGTGAAYEQYF. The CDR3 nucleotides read TGTGCCAGCAGTTACACCGGGACAGGGGCGGCCTACGAGCAGTACTTC.

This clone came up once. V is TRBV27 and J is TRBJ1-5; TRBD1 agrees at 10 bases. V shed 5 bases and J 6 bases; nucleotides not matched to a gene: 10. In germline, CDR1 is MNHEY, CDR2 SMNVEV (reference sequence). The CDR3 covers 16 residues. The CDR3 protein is CASSARQGAYGQPQHF. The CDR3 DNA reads TGTGCCAGCAGTGCACGACAGGGGGCTTACGGTCAGCCCCAGCATTTT.

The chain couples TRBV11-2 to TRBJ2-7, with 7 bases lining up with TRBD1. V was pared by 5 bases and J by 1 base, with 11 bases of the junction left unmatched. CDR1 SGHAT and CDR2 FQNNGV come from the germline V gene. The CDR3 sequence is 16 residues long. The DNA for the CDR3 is TGTGCCAGCAGCGCCTTGGGACAGCCAAATTCCTACGAGCAGTACTTC. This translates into CASSALGQPNSYEQYF.

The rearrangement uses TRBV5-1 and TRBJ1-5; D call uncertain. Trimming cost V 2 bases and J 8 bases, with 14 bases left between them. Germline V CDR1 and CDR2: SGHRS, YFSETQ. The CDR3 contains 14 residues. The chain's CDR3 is CASSLSTGSEPQHF. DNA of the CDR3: TGCGCCAGCAGCTTAAGTACGGGTTCGGAGCCCCAGCATTTT.

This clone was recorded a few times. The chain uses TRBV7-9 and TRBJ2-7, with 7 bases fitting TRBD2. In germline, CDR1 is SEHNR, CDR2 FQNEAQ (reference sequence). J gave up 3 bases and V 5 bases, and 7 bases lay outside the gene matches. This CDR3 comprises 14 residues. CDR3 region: CASSPLAESYEQYF. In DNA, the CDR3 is TGTGCCAGCAGCCCCCTAGCGGAGAGCTACGAGCAGTACTTC.

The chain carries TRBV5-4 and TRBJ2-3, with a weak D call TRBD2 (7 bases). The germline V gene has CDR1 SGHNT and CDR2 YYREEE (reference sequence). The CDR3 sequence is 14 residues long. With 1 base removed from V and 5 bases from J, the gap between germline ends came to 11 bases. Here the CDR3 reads CASSLTGGKDTQYF. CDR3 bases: TGTGCCAGCAGCTTGACGGGGGGCAAAGATACGCAGTATTTT.

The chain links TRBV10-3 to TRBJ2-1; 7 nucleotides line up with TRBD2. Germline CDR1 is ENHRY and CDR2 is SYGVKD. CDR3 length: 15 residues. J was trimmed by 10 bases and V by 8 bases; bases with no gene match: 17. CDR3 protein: CAIRNPEAGVREQFF. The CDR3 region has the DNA TGTGCCATCCGAAACCCCGAGGCGGGAGTTCGGGAGCAGTTCTTC.